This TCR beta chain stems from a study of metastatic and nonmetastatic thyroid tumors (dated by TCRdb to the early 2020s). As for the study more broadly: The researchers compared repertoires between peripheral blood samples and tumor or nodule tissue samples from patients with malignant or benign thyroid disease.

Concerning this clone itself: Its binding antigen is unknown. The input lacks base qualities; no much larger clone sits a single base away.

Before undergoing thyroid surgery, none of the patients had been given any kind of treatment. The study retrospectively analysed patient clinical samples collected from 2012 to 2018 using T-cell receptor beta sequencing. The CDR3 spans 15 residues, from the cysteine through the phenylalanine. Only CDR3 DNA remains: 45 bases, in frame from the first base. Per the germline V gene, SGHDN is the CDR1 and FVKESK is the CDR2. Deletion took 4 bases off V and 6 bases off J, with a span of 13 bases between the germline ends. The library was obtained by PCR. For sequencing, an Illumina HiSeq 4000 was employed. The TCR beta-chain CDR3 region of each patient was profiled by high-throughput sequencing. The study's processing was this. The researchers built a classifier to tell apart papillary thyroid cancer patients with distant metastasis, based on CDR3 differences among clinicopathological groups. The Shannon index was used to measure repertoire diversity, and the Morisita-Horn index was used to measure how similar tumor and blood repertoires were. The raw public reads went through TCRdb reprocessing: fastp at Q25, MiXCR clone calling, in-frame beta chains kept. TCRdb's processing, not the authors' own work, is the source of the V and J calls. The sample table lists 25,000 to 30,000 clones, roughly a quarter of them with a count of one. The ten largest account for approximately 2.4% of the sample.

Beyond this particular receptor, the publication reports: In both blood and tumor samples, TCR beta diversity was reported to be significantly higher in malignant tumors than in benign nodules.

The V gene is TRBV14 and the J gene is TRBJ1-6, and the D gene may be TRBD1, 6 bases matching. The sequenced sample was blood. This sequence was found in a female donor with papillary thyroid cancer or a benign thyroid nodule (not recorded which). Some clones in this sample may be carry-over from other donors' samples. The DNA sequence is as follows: TGTGCCAGCAGCCCGAGACAGGCTCCTAATTCACCCCTCCACTTT. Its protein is CASSPRQAPNSPLHF.